These 30 T cell receptor beta chains share one sample of origin, sequenced in a study of blood T cell repertoires in COVID-19. The assay was immunoSEQ multiplex PCR, and TCRdb's table has in-frame clones only and misses some. The table lists some 210,000 clones, about four fifths of them singletons. Material for sequencing was peripheral blood. Every receptor here comes from a woman in her 70s with active or convalescent COVID-19.

The chain has TRBV18 and TRBJ1-2; 8 bases are shared with TRBD1. This CDR3 is built from 15 residues. J gave up 8 bases and V 3 bases, and 11 bases lay outside the gene matches. CDR1 is KGHSH and CDR2 is LQKENI in the germline V gene. CDR3: CASSPGQGVLGGYTF. The CDR3 DNA follows: TGTGCCAGCTCACCTGGACAGGGCGTGTTGGGGGGCTACACCTTC.

The chain recombines TRBV9 with TRBJ1-4, with 7 bases aligning to TRBD1. From germline, CDR1 is SGDLS and CDR2 YYNGEE. Losses at the gene ends were 4 bases for V and 5 bases for J; bases not matched to a gene: 5. The length of the CDR3 is 14 residues. CDR3 coding DNA: TGTGCCAGCAGCCCGGGACAGATCAATGAAAAACTGTTTTTT. Protein product: CASSPGQINEKLFF.

The chain carries TRBV9 and TRBJ1-1; the D gene is possibly TRBD1 (5 bases). CDR1 is SGDLS, CDR2 YYNGEE, per germline. The CDR3 consists of 15 residues. The V and J ends lost 4 bases and 0 bases respectively, with 13 bases between them. The CDR3 here is CASSTGRGLNTEAFF. The CDR3 nucleotides are TGTGCCAGCAGCACCGGGAGGGGATTGAACACTGAAGCTTTCTTT.

The rearrangement links TRBV28 to TRBJ1-3; D remains ambiguous. The ends were cut back, 6 bases at V and 3 bases at J, with 18 bases in the middle. Germline CDR1 MDHEN, CDR2 SYDVKM. CDR3 length equals 16 residues. CDR3 sequence: CASRFYGETNGNTIYF. The CDR3 bases are TGTGCCAGCAGGTTCTATGGGGAGACGAATGGAAACACCATATATTTT.

This clone was detected only once. The V and J genes are TRBV9 and TRBJ1-1, with D perhaps matching TRBD1 (6 bases). The CDR3 spans 14 residues. The germline gives CDR1 SGDLS, CDR2 YYNGEE. Trimming shortened V by 3 bases and J by 5 bases, and 14 bases separated the two germline ends. The CDR3 reads CASSAQGQGTEAFF. CDR3 bases: TGTGCCAGCAGCGCCCAGGGGCAGGGGACTGAAGCTTTCTTT.

CDR3 sequence: CASSPRRTGSGGWQFF. The CDR3 DNA reads TGTGCCAGCTCACCTCGGCGGACAGGGTCCGGTGGCTGGCAGTTCTTC. The chain employs TRBV18 and TRBJ2-1; 8 bases map to TRBD1. V lost 3 bases, J lost 12 bases, and 16 bases stayed unmatched. CDR1 KGHSH and CDR2 LQKENI come from the germline V gene. This CDR3 region has 16 residues.

This chain joins TRBV5-4 and TRBJ2-5, with 7 positions matching TRBD1. In germline, CDR1 is SGHNT, CDR2 YYREEE (reference sequence). The CDR3 runs 15 residues. V shed 0 bases and J 4 bases; nucleotides not matched to a gene: 6. The CDR3 loop is CASSLAGAGGETQYF. For the CDR3, the DNA is TGTGCCAGCAGCTTGGCCGGGGCAGGGGGAGAGACCCAGTACTTC. Based on the CDR3 plus reference TRBV5-4 and TRBJ2-5, the full variable domain is ETGVTQSPTHLIKTRGQQVTLRCSSQSGHNTVSWYQQALGQGPQFIFQYYREEENGRGNFPPRFSGLQFPNYSSELNVNALELDDSALYLCASSLAGAGGETQYFGPGTRLLVL.

This chain uses TRBV4-1 with TRBJ2-1; D perhaps matches TRBD2 (6 bases). The CDR3 extends over 13 amino acids. The germline CDR1 and CDR2 sequences are MGHRA and YSYEKL. Trimming cost V 3 bases and J 6 bases, with 9 bases left between them. In DNA form, the CDR3 reads TGCGCCAGCAGCCAGATGGGACTCAATGAGCAGTTCTTC. Its translation is CASSQMGLNEQFF.

The chain carries TRBV5-1 and TRBJ2-2; D call uncertain. The CDR3 is 14 residues long. Germline loops: CDR1 SGHRS, CDR2 YFSETQ. Trimming cost V 1 base and J 3 bases, with 7 bases left between them. CDR3 amino acids: CASSLRADTGELFF. CDR3 in DNA: TGCGCCAGCAGCTTGCGTGCGGACACCGGGGAGCTGTTTTTT.

This clone has more than one count but fewer than ten. The chain uses TRBV6-1 and TRBJ1-2; tentative D call: TRBD1 (5 bases). V was shortened by 2 bases and J by 0 bases, with 10 bases between the two germline ends. The germline CDR1 and CDR2 sequences are MNHNS and SASEGT. This CDR3 is 15 amino acids long. Here the CDR3 reads CASSEIDRANYGYTF. The CDR3, as DNA: TGTGCCAGCAGTGAAATCGACAGAGCTAACTATGGCTACACCTTC.

This chain joins TRBV5-1 and TRBJ2-3, with TRBD2 matching over 10 bases. The CDR3 covers 15 residues. The V segment lost 5 bases and the J segment 1 base; nucleotides outside the gene matches: 4. Germline CDR1 reads SGHRS; CDR2 reads YFSETQ. The CDR3 protein is CASSYGTSGTDTQYF. CDR3 nucleotides: TGCGCCAGCAGTTACGGGACTAGCGGCACAGATACGCAGTATTTT.

This chain links TRBV6-5 with TRBJ1-1, with D unresolved. Trimming stripped 0 bases from V and 4 bases from J, with 12 bases between. CDR3 length: 15 residues. The germline V gene encodes CDR1 MNHEY and CDR2 SVGAGI. The CDR3, as DNA: TGTGCCAGCAGTTACTCCCGGCCAGGCTCCACTGAAGCTTTCTTT. It encodes CASSYSRPGSTEAFF.

V is TRBV5-1 and J is TRBJ2-3; TRBD1 agrees at 11 bases. V dropped 1 base and J dropped 0; count of bases not matched to a gene: 1. This CDR3 comprises 16 residues. Germline CDR1 reads SGHRS; CDR2 reads YFSETQ. The CDR3 nucleotides read TGCGCCAGCAGCTTGTGGACAGGGGGCAGCACAGATACGCAGTATTTT. Protein: CASSLWTGGSTDTQYF.

The chain joins TRBV28 to TRBJ1-2; D gene ambiguous. The ends were cut back, 2 bases at V and 2 bases at J, with 21 bases in the middle. The CDR3 consists of 18 residues. Germline CDR1 MDHEN, CDR2 SYDVKM. Written as DNA, the CDR3 is TGTGCCAGCAGTTTAACCCTACTGACTCGGAAGATGAACTATGGCTACACCTTC. As protein: CASSLTLLTRKMNYGYTF.

V usage is TRBV19 and J usage is TRBJ1-5; 9 nucleotides line up with TRBD1. V lost 3 bases to trimming and J lost 2 bases; unmatched junction nucleotides: 2. Per germline, CDR1 LNHDA and CDR2 SQIVND (reference sequence). CDR3 length equals 15 residues. CDR3 loop: CASSMDRGGNQPQHF. The CDR3 region has the DNA TGTGCCAGTAGTATGGACAGGGGTGGCAATCAGCCCCAGCATTTT. Drawing the rest from reference TRBV19 and TRBJ1-5, the complete variable domain is DGGITQSPKYLFRKEGQNVTLSCEQNLNHDAMYWYRQDPGQGLRLIYYSQIVNDFQKGDIAEGYSVSREKKESFPLTVTSAQKNPTAFYLCASSMDRGGNQPQHFGDGTRLSIL.

V gene TRBV6-5 combines with J gene TRBJ2-7; D is undetermined. The CDR3 runs 11 residues. Trimming cost V 2 bases and J 7 bases, with 6 bases left between them. CDR1 is MNHEY, CDR2 SVGAGI, per germline. The CDR3, as DNA: TGTGCCAGCAGTTACCAGACAGAGCAGTACTTC. The encoded protein is CASSYQTEQYF.

This sequence joins TRBV6-6 and TRBJ2-3, with D possibly TRBD1 on 6 matching bases. Germline CDR1 and CDR2: MNHNY and SVGAGI (reference sequence). This CDR3 contains 14 residues. V was trimmed by 5 bases and J by 1 base, leaving 10 bases between them. The CDR3: CASSDRSRTDTQYF. CDR3 sequence (DNA): TGTGCCAGCAGTGACAGGTCCCGCACAGATACGCAGTATTTT.

The chain employs TRBV5-1 and TRBJ2-3; 13 nucleotides match TRBD2. With V trimmed by 4 bases and J by 4 bases, 9 bases remained unmatched. The CDR3 runs to 17 residues. Looked up from germline, CDR1 is SGHRS and CDR2 is YFSETQ. CDR3 region: CASSTGTSGADSDTQYF. The CDR3 bases are TGCGCCAGCAGCACCGGGACTAGCGGGGCGGATTCAGATACGCAGTATTTT.

This clone was observed a few times. The chain links TRBV7-9 to TRBJ1-2; D perhaps matches TRBD1 (6 bases). CDR1 is SEHNR and CDR2 is FQNEAQ in the germline V gene (reference sequence). V lost 3 bases and J 2 bases, leaving 16 bases between the germline ends. There are 16 residues in the CDR3. CDR3: CASSFRLTGINYGYTF. The CDR3 DNA follows: TGTGCCAGCAGCTTCCGACTGACAGGTATCAACTATGGCTACACCTTC.

This clone was found once. V and J are TRBV15 and TRBJ2-2; 7 bases map to TRBD1. Germline-derived CDR1 and CDR2 are LNHNV and YYDKDF (reference sequence). The ends lost 0 bases at V and 2 bases at J; junction bases unmatched: 3. The CDR3 length is 16 residues. The CDR3 region has the DNA TGTGCCACCAGCAGAGAGAGGGGGCGAAACACCGGGGAGCTGTTTTTT. It codes for CATSRERGRNTGELFF.

This chain uses TRBV9 with TRBJ2-1; D is unclear. Germline V lookup: CDR1 SGDLS, CDR2 YYNGEE. This CDR3 contains 13 residues. Deletions cut 2 bases from V and 5 bases from J, with 8 bases between. CDR3 region: CASSVLFDNEQFF. For the CDR3, the DNA is TGTGCCAGCAGCGTGCTATTCGACAATGAGCAGTTCTTC. Full variable domain (remainder filled in from reference TRBV9 and TRBJ2-1): DSGVTQTPKHLITATGQRVTLRCSPRSGDLSVYWYQQSLDQGLQFLIQYYNGEERAKGNILERFSAQQFPDLHSELNLSSLELGDSALYFCASSVLFDNEQFFGPGTRLTVL.

This chain connects TRBV5-1 to TRBJ2-7, with 10 bases fitting TRBD2. V shed 3 bases, J shed 3 bases, and the junction held 6 bases outside the gene matches. The germline gives CDR1 SGHRS, CDR2 YFSETQ. This CDR3 spans 15 amino acids. CDR3: CASSSPLAGVYEQYF. In nucleotides, the CDR3 is TGCGCCAGCAGCTCCCCCCTAGCGGGAGTCTACGAGCAGTACTTC.

The chain has TRBV28 and TRBJ2-3; 10 bases match TRBD2. Per the germline V gene, CDR1 is MDHEN and CDR2 is SYDVKM. The V and J ends lost 1 base and 10 bases, in that order; junction bases with no gene match: 11. The CDR3 is 16 amino acids. CDR3: CASSLLGLAEREAQYF. The DNA of the CDR3 is TGTGCCAGCAGTTTATTAGGACTAGCGGAAAGGGAGGCGCAGTATTTT.

The CDR3 coding sequence is TGTGCCAGCAGTGAAGCGCTTGGCAGGACTAGCACAGATACGCAGTATTTT. Encoded protein: CASSEALGRTSTDTQYF. The chain joins TRBV2 to TRBJ2-3, with D possibly being TRBD2 (5 bases). The CDR3 is 17 amino acids. The V end lost 0 bases, the J end lost 0 bases, and 13 bases lay between the germline ends. Germline V gene lookup returns CDR1 SNHLY and CDR2 FYNNEI.

The chain has TRBV4-1 and TRBJ2-7; 7 bases line up with TRBD2. CDR3 length: 17 amino acids. Germline V gives CDR1 MGHRA, CDR2 YSYEKL. The ends lost 0 bases at V and 0 bases at J; junction bases unmatched: 8. Here the CDR3 DNA reads TGCGCCAGCAGCCAAGAGAAAGGGCTAGCGGACTCCTACGAGCAGTACTTC. It encodes CASSQEKGLADSYEQYF.

This clone was recorded only once. V gene TRBV28 combines with J gene TRBJ2-7, with TRBD2 matching 10 bases. After removal of 5 bases from V and 6 bases from J, the junction contained 10 bases not matched to a gene. The CDR3 spans 15 residues. From germline, CDR1 is MDHEN and CDR2 SYDVKM. The CDR3 sequence: CASSPRPSGGREQYF. The CDR3 bases are TGTGCCAGCAGTCCGCGGCCTAGCGGGGGCCGCGAGCAGTACTTC.

V and J are TRBV20-1 and TRBJ1-2, with D perhaps TRBD1 (6 bases). The ends were cut back, 3 bases at V and 4 bases at J, with 15 bases in the middle. Germline V CDR1 and CDR2: DFQATT, SNEGSKA (reference sequence). This CDR3 comprises 14 residues. CDR3 DNA sequence: TGCAGTGCTAGTGTGGAGGGGGGGCTCTATGGCTACACCTTC. It yields the protein CSASVEGGLYGYTF.

The chain couples TRBV5-4 to TRBJ2-5; TRBD2 aligns across 8 bases. CDR3 length: 16 residues. After removal of 2 bases from V and 1 base from J, the junction contained 7 bases not matched to a gene. The germline gives CDR1 SGHNT, CDR2 YYREEE (reference sequence). CDR3 protein: CASSFIAGGPQETQYF. The CDR3 DNA follows: TGTGCCAGCAGCTTTATCGCGGGAGGCCCCCAAGAGACCCAGTACTTC.

The CDR3, as DNA: TGTGCCACCGGGTCCAGGGGTTCCTACGAGCAGTACTTC. This sequence encodes CATGSRGSYEQYF. V usage is TRBV24-1 and J usage is TRBJ2-7; possible D gene TRBD1, 6 bases. Trimming left V 9 bases short and J 1 base short, with 12 bases between. The CDR3 is made up of 13 amino acids. The germline gives CDR1 KGHDR, CDR2 SFDVKD.

The V and J genes are TRBV28 and TRBJ2-7; D is perhaps TRBD1 (5 bases). Between the trimmed V and J ends, which lost 6 bases and 2 bases, there was a span of 11 bases. CDR3 length: 13 amino acids. Per the germline V gene, CDR1 is MDHEN and CDR2 is SYDVKM. In DNA form, the CDR3 reads TGTGCCAGCAGCCCAGGGTTTGCCTACGAGCAGTACTTC. Translating gives CASSPGFAYEQYF.